These T cell receptor beta chains were read from a single sample in a study of shared clonotypes between healthy human individuals. TCRdb's copy holds only in-frame clones and misses some; the assay was immunoSEQ multiplex PCR. The sample consists of some 500,000 clones, about 96% of them appearing once. Sequenced material: naive CD4+ T cells sorted from blood. The receptors stem from a woman aged 25 to 39 in good health. Both conserved end residues are part of each CDR3. The D gene is left open where the match is weak. Some rows have no size entry. The others give once, few or many, or a class for an expanded clone.

clone_size	v_call	j_call	d_call	cdr3_nt	cdr3_aa
.	TRBV28	TRBJ1-4	.	TGTGCCAGCAGTCGAGGGGGGGGGAATATGAAAAAACTGTTTTTT	CASSRGGGNMKKLFF
.	TRBV19	TRBJ2-7	.	TGTGCCAGTAGTACCTCAGTAAGCTCCTACGAGCAGTACTTC	CASSTSVSSYEQYF
.	TRBV11-2	TRBJ2-5	.	TGTGCCAGCAGCCGTTGGTACCAAGAGACCCAGTACTTC	CASSRWYQETQYF
.	TRBV27	TRBJ2-1	TRBD2	TGTGCCAGCAGTTTAAATTCGCCAGCGGGAGTCCCCTACAATGAGCAGTTCTTC	CASSLNSPAGVPYNEQFF
once	TRBV9	TRBJ2-2	.	TGTGCCAGCAGTCGGAACACCGGGGAGCTGTTTTTT	CASSRNTGELFF
once	TRBV27	TRBJ2-6	.	TGTGCCAGCAGTCCATTTACAGGTTCCTCTGGGGCCAACGTCCTGACTTTC	CASSPFTGSSGANVLTF
.	TRBV7-2	TRBJ2-7	TRBD1	TGTGCCAGCAGCTTGGGACAGTCTCCGAACGAGCAGTACTTC	CASSLGQSPNEQYF
.	TRBV20-1	TRBJ2-1	.	TGCAGTGCCCCTGGGGGTTATGAGCAGTTCTTC	CSAPGGYEQFF
.	TRBV28	TRBJ2-7	.	TGTGCCAGCAAGGCGGCGTCAGGGCGACTCTACGAGCAGTACTTC	CASKAASGRLYEQYF
.	TRBV19	TRBJ1-5	TRBD1	TGTGCCAGTAGTATGACAGGGGTGAATAGCAATCAGCCCCAGCATTTT	CASSMTGVNSNQPQHF
.	TRBV19	TRBJ2-3	TRBD1	TGTGCCAGTGACAGGGGGCAATTGGGCACAGATACGCAGTATTTT	CASDRGQLGTDTQYF
.	TRBV27	TRBJ1-1	.	TGTGCCAGCAGGGACGGACTCATGAACACTGAAGCTTTCTTT	CASRDGLMNTEAFF
.	TRBV5-1	TRBJ2-1	TRBD2	TGCGCCAGCAGCTGGACTAGCGGGAGTGTAAATGAGCAGTTCTTC	CASSWTSGSVNEQFF
few	TRBV9	TRBJ2-1	.	TGTGCCAGCAGTCCGGACGTGGTTCGTTACAATGAGCAGTTCTTC	CASSPDVVRYNEQFF
.	TRBV5-1	TRBJ2-7	TRBD2	TGCGCCAGCAGCCAGGCGCCAGCGGGAGGCGTCTACGAGCAGTACTTC	CASSQAPAGGVYEQYF
.	TRBV6-6	TRBJ1-1	TRBD1	TGTGCCAGCAAAACCGGGACAGGGGTGAATGAAGCTTTCTTT	CASKTGTGVNEAFF
.	TRBV7-5	TRBJ2-1	.	TGTGTCAGAAGCTTGGGACTAGCGGGAGTAAATGAGCAGTTCTTC	CVRSLGLAGVNEQFF
.	TRBV10-1	TRBJ2-7	TRBD1	TGCGCCAGCAGCGATGGGACAGTCTTCGAGCAGTACTTC	CASSDGTVFEQYF
.	TRBV23-1	TRBJ2-3	TRBD2	TGCGCCAGCAGTCAATCCTTTAGCGGGTTCCGCACAGATACGCAGTATTTT	CASSQSFSGFRTDTQYF
.	TRBV6-1	TRBJ2-1	.	TGTGCCAGCAGTGATACCGGCAATGAGCAGTTCTTC	CASSDTGNEQFF
.	TRBV11-2	TRBJ1-1	.	TGTGCCAGCAGCTTAGTGTACGACACTGAAGCTTTCTTT	CASSLVYDTEAFF
once	TRBV28	TRBJ2-6	.	TGTGCCAGCAGTTTATCCGCCCTAACGCCTTCTGGGGCCAACGTCCTGACTTTC	CASSLSALTPSGANVLTF
.	TRBV9	TRBJ2-1	TRBD2	TGTGCCAGCAGCGCCGGACTAGTCGATGAGCAGTTCTTC	CASSAGLVDEQFF
.	TRBV5-4	TRBJ2-6	.	TGTGCCAGCAGCTTCGGGAACTCTGGGGCCAACGTCCTGACTTTC	CASSFGNSGANVLTF
.	TRBV6-5	TRBJ1-2	TRBD1	TGTGCCAGCAGTAAGGACAGGGGGGCCATTTATGGCTACACCTTC	CASSKDRGAIYGYTF
.	TRBV10-3	TRBJ2-7	.	TGTGCCATCAGTGAGCGTGAAGGGACCAACGCCGAGCAGTACTTC	CAISEREGTNAEQYF
.	TRBV5-4	TRBJ2-3	.	TGTGCCAGCAGCTTTGGTTCAGTCACCGGGATGTCAGATACGCAGTATTTT	CASSFGSVTGMSDTQYF
.	TRBV5-1	TRBJ2-3	.	TGCGCCAGCAGCAAGAGCGGGACAGGCCAAATATTCACAGATACGCAGTATTTT	CASSKSGTGQIFTDTQYF
.	TRBV29-1	TRBJ2-1	.	TGCAGCGTTGGCTGGGATGAGCAGTTCTTC	CSVGWDEQFF
.	TRBV28	TRBJ1-1	TRBD1	TGTGCCAGCAGTGCCGGGACAGGGGGCACTGAAGCTTTCTTT	CASSAGTGGTEAFF
.	TRBV29-1	TRBJ2-7	.	TGCAGCATTTCGTTGGCGGAACCATCCTACGAGCAGTACTTC	CSISLAEPSYEQYF
.	TRBV7-9	TRBJ2-3	.	TGTGCCAGCAGGCTAGCGATTAGCACAGATACGCAGTATTTT	CASRLAISTDTQYF
.	TRBV28	TRBJ1-5	.	TGTGCCAGCAGAGGGTTTGTAGGGTGGGATCAGCCCCAGCATTTT	CASRGFVGWDQPQHF
.	TRBV10-2	TRBJ2-2	.	TGCGCCAGCAGTCAGTCGGGGCAGATCACCGGGGAGCTGTTTTTT	CASSQSGQITGELFF
.	TRBV19	TRBJ2-7	.	TGTGCCAGTAGTATTTCGGCGGGCGAGCAGTACTTC	CASSISAGEQYF
.	TRBV6-5	TRBJ2-7	.	TGTGCCAGCAGTTACTCGATCGCAGCTGAAGCCTACGAGCAGTACTTC	CASSYSIAAEAYEQYF
.	TRBV30	TRBJ2-6	TRBD1	TGTGCCTGGAGACAGACAGGGGCTGGGGCCAACGTCCTGACTTTC	CAWRQTGAGANVLTF
.	TRBV6-1	TRBJ1-1	.	TGTGCCAGCAGTGAAGCGGGAAGGGGGGCGAGGACTGAAGCTTTCTTT	CASSEAGRGARTEAFF
once	TRBV6-1	TRBJ1-5	.	TGTGCCAGCAGTGAGGCACCTTCGGGGTATAGCAATCAGCCCCAGCATTTT	CASSEAPSGYSNQPQHF
.	TRBV6-6	TRBJ2-7	.	TGTGCCAGCAGTTACGATGGGGGGAACTCCTACGAGCAGTACTTC	CASSYDGGNSYEQYF
.	TRBV5-1	TRBJ2-5	TRBD2	TGCGCCAGCAGCTTGGCCCAGGCGGGAGTGGAGACCCAGTACTTC	CASSLAQAGVETQYF
.	TRBV29-1	TRBJ2-7	TRBD2	TGCAGCGTTGAGACTAGCTTCTCATACGAGCAGTACTTC	CSVETSFSYEQYF
.	TRBV2	TRBJ1-6	.	TGTGCCACTAGGGGGGGTTCACCCCTCCACTTT	CATRGGSPLHF
.	TRBV27	TRBJ1-1	TRBD1	TGTGCCAGCAGTTTAAACAGGGGGCAGTCTGAAGCTTTCTTT	CASSLNRGQSEAFF
.	TRBV7-2	TRBJ2-7	TRBD2	TGTGCCAGCAGCCGAAGGACTAGCGGGAGGGGCGAGCAGTGCTTC	CASSRRTSGRGEQCF
.	TRBV5-1	TRBJ2-2	.	TGCGCCAGCAGGGAGCGGAGCCGGGAGCTGTTTTTT	CASRERSRELFF